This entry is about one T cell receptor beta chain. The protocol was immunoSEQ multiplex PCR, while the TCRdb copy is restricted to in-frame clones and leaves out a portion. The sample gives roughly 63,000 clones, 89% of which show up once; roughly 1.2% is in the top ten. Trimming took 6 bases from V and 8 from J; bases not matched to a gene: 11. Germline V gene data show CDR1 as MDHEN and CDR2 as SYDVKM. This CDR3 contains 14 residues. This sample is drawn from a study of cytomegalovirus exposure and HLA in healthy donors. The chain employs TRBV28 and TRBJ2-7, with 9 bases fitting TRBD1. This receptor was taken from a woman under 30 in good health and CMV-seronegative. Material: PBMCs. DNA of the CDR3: TGTGCCAGCAGCCCCGGGACAGGGTGGGAAAAGCAGTACTTC. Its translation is CASSPGTGWEKQYF.